This T cell receptor beta chain was identified during a study of T cell responses to AZD1222 COVID-19 vaccine. Points from the study as a whole: Per reports, nearly half of all spike-specific TCRs target regions that are unmutated in variants.

As for this clone: Its target is unknown.

Data came from immunoSEQ multiplex PCR; TCRdb stores just in-frame clones and leaves some out. The table shows under 150,000 clones, with 75% to 90% occurring only once. This CDR3 is 13 amino acids long. V shed 5 bases and J shed 5 bases, with 9 bases lying between them. CDR1 and CDR2 from the germline V gene are MNHEY and SVGAGI. The source was peripheral blood, collected 28 days after the second AZD1222 dose. The J gene is TRBJ2-2, the V gene TRBV6-5; TRBD1 is a possible D gene (6 bases). This receptor was obtained from an adult who received the AZD1222 COVID-19 vaccine. DNA for the CDR3: TGTGCCAGCAGTCAACAGGGAACCGGGGAGCTGTTTTTT. Residues: CASSQQGTGELFF.